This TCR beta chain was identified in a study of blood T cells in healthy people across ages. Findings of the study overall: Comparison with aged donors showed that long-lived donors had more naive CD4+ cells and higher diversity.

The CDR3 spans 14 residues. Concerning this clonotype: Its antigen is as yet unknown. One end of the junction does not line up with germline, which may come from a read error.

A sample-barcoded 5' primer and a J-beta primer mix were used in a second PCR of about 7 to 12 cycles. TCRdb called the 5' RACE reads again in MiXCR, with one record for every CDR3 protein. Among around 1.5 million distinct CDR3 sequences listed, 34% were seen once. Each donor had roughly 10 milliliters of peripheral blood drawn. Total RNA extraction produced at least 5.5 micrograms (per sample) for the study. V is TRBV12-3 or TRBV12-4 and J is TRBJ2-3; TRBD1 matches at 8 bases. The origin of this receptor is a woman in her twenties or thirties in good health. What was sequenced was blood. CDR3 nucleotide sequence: TGTGCCTGCAGCCCGACAGGGGATAGAGATACGCAGTATTTT. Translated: CACSPTGDRDTQYF.